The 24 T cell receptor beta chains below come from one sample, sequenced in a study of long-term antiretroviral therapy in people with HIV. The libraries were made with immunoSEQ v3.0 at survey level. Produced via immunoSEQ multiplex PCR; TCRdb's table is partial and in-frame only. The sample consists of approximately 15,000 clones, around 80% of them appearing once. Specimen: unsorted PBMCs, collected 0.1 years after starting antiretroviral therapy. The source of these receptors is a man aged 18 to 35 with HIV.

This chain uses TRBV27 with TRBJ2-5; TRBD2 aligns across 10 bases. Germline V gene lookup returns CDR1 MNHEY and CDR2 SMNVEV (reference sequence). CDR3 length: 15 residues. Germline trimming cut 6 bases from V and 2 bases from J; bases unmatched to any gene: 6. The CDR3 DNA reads TGTGCCAGCAGATCCCTAGCGGGGGCTCAAGAGACCCAGTACTTC. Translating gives CASRSLAGAQETQYF.

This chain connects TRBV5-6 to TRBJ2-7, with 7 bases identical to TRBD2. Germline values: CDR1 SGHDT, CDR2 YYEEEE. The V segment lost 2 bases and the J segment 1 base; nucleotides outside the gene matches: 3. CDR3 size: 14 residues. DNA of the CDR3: TGTGCCAGCAGCTTTGGGGAGGGGTCCTACGAGCAGTACTTC. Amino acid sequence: CASSFGEGSYEQYF.

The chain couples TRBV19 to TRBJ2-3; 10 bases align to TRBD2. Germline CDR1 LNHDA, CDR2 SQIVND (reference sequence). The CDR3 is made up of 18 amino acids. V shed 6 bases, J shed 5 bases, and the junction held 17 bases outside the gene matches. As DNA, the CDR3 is TGTGCCAGTAGAGAGGGGCTCCAGCGGGAGGGCCGGGTAGATACGCAGTATTTT. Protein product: CASREGLQREGRVDTQYF.

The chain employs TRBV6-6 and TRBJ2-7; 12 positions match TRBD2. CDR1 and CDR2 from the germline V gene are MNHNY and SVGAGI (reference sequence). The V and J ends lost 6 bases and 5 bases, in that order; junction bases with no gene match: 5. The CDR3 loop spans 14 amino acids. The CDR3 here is CASRLRLAGDEQYF. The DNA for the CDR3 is TGTGCCAGCAGGCTAAGACTAGCGGGGGACGAGCAGTACTTC.

The CDR3 here is CASSQSSGTVWGGYTF. The CDR3 region has the DNA TGCGCCAGCAGCCAATCCTCCGGGACAGTGTGGGGTGGCTACACCTTC. The genes are TRBV4-3 and TRBJ1-2; TRBD1 agrees at 7 bases. Per germline, CDR1 LGHNA and CDR2 YSLEER. The CDR3 contains 16 residues. V shed 2 bases, J shed 7 bases, and the junction held 13 bases outside the gene matches.

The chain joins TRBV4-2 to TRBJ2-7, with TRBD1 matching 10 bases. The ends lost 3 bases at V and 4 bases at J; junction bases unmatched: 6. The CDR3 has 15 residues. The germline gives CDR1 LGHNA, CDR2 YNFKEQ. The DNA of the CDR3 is TGTGCCAGCAGCCAGACAGGGGGCGAAGGTTACGAGCAGTACTTC. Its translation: CASSQTGGEGYEQYF.

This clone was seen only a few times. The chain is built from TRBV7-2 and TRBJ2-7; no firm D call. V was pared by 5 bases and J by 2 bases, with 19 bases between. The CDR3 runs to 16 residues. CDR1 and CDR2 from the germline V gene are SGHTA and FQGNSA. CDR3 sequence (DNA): TGTGCCAGCAGCCTTAGTGGGTTTGGGGTGCCCTACGAGCAGTACTTC. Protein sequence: CASSLSGFGVPYEQYF.

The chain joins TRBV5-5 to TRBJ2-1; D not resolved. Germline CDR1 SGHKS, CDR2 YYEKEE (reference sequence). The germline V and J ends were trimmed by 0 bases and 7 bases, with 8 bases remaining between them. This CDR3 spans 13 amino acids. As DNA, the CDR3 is TGTGCCAGCAGCTTGGATAGGTATAATGAGCAGTTCTTC. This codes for CASSLDRYNEQFF. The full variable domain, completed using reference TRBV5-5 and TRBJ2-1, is DAGVTQSPTHLIKTRGQQVTLRCSPISGHKSVSWYQQVLGQGPQFIFQYYEKEERGRGNFPDRFSARQFPNYSSELNVNALLLGDSALYLCASSLDRYNEQFFGPGTRLTVL.

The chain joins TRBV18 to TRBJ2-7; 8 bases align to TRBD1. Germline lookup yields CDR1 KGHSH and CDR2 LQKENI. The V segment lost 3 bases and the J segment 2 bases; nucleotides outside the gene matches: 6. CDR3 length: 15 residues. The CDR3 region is CASSPGTGATYEQYF. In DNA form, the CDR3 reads TGTGCCAGCTCACCTGGGACAGGAGCAACCTACGAGCAGTACTTC.

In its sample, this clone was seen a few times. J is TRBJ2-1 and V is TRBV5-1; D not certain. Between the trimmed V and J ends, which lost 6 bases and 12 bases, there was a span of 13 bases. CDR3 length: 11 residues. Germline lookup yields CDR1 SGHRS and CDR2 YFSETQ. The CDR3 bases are TGCGCCAGCAAATTGACGGCAAGGCAGTTCTTC. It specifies CASKLTARQFF.

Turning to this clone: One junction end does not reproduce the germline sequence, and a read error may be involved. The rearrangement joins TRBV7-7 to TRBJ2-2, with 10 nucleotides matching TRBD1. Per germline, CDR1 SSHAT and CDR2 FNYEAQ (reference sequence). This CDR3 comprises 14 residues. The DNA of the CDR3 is TGTGCTAGCAGCAAGGGACAGGGGTACCGGGAGCTGTTTTTT. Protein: CASSKGQGYRELFF.

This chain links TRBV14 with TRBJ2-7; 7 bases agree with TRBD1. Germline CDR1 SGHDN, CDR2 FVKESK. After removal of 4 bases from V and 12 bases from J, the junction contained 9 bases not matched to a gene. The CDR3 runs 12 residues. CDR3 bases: TGTGCCAGCAGCCCAAGATGGGGACAGCTGTACTTC. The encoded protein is CASSPRWGQLYF.

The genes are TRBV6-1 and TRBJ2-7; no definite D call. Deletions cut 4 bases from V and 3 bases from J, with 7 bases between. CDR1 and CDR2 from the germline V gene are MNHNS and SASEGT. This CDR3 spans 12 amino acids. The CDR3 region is CASSVHDYEQYF. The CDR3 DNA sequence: TGTGCCAGCAGTGTACACGACTACGAGCAGTACTTC.

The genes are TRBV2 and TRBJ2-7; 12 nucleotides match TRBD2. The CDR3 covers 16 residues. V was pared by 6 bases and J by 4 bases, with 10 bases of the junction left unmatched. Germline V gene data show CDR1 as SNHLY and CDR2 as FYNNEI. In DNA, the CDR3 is TGTGCCAGCAGCGCCGGGACTAGCGGGTTCGGGTACGAGCAGTACTTC. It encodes CASSAGTSGFGYEQYF.

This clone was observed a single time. Written as DNA, the CDR3 is TGTGCCAGCAGTGAAGCTACGGGGGGCAACACAGATACGCAGTATTTT. This codes for CASSEATGGNTDTQYF. The chain joins TRBV6-1 to TRBJ2-3; tentative D call: TRBD2 (7 bases). The V gene lost 0 bases and the J gene lost 2 bases, with 12 bases spanning the gap. Per the germline V gene, CDR1 is MNHNS and CDR2 is SASEGT. This CDR3 spans 16 amino acids.

CDR3 amino acids: CASSLLAGGYNEQFF. The CDR3 nucleotides are TGTGCCAGCAGCTTACTAGCGGGGGGCTACAATGAGCAGTTCTTC. The V and J genes are TRBV5-4 and TRBJ2-1; 12 nucleotides line up with TRBD2. The V gene's germline CDR1 is SGHNT and CDR2 YYREEE (reference sequence). The CDR3 is 15 residues long. V shed 2 bases and J 3 bases; nucleotides not matched to a gene: 0.

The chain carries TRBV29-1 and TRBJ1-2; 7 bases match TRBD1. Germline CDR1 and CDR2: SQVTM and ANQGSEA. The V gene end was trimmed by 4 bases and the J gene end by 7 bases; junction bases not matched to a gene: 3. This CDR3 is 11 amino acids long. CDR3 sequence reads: CSVASGGGYTF. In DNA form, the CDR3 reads TGCAGCGTTGCGTCAGGGGGTGGCTACACCTTC.

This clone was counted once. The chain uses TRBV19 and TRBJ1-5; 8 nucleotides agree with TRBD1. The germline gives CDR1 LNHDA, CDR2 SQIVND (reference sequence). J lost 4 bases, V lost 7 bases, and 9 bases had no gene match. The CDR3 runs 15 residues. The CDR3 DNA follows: TGTGCCAGTACGCAGGACAGGGAAATAAATCAGCCCCAGCATTTT. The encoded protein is CASTQDREINQPQHF.

CDR3 sequence reads: CASSVEGTGGAETQYF. In DNA, the CDR3 is TGTGCCAGCAGCGTAGAGGGGACAGGGGGCGCGGAGACCCAGTACTTC. This chain joins TRBV9 and TRBJ2-5, with 12 nucleotides matching TRBD1. This CDR3 is built from 16 residues. Germline V gives CDR1 SGDLS, CDR2 YYNGEE. V was pared by 0 bases and J by 5 bases, with 5 bases of the junction left unmatched.

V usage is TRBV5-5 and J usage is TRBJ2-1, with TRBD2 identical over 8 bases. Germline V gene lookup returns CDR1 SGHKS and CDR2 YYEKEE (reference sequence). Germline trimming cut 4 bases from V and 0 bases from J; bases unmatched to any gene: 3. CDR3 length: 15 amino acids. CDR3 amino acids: CASSLTSVSYNEQFF. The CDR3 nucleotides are TGTGCCAGCAGCCTGACTAGCGTCTCCTACAATGAGCAGTTCTTC.

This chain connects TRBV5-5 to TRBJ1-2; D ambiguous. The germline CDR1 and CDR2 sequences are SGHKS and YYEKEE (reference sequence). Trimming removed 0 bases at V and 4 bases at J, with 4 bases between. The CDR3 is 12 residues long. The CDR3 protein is CASSLGLYGYTF. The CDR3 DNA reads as TGTGCCAGCAGCTTGGGACTCTATGGCTACACCTTC.

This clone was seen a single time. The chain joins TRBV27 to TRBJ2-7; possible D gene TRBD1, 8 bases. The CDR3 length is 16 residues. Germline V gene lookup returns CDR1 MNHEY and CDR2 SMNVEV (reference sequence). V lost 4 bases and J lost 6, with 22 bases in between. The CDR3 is CASSSLPTGGVSEQYF. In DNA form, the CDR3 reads TGTGCCAGCAGTTCTCTACCTACAGGGGGGGTTTCCGAGCAGTACTTC.

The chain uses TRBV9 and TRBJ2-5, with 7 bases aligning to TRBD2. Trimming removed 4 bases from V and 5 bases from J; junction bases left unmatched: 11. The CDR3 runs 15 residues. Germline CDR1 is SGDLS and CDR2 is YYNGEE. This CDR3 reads CASSPNAGEGETQYF. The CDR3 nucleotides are TGTGCCAGCAGCCCAAATGCGGGAGAGGGGGAGACCCAGTACTTC.

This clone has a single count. The CDR3 sequence is CASSIVRTGDKNIQYF. The CDR3 DNA sequence: TGTGCCAGTAGTATAGTAAGGACAGGGGACAAAAACATTCAGTACTTC. The chain uses TRBV19 and TRBJ2-4; TRBD1 matches 9 bases. The CDR3 contains 16 residues. The germline V gene encodes CDR1 LNHDA and CDR2 SQIVND (reference sequence). V shed 1 base and J 3 bases; nucleotides not matched to a gene: 4.